The next 20 T cell receptor beta chains were all read from a single sample in a study of OX40 agonist ivuxolimab in advanced cancers. TCRdb keeps only in-frame clones here, not all; method: immunoSEQ multiplex PCR. The table lists some 42,000 clones, approximately 75% of them singletons. Sequenced here: CD4+ or CD8+ T cells sorted from blood, sampled in a trial of the OX40 agonist ivuxolimab. The receptor source for this set is an adult with an advanced solid tumor such as melanoma, head and neck, liver or kidney cancer.

The rearrangement uses TRBV29-1 and TRBJ1-2; 9 bases agree with TRBD1. CDR3 length: 17 amino acids. Germline CDR1 SQVTM, CDR2 ANQGSEA. With 4 bases clipped from V and 4 bases from J, the junction kept 16 bases outside the gene matches. Here the CDR3 DNA reads TGCAGCGTTGGCCCTTGGACAGGGGTCGCCCAGACCTATGGCTACACCTTC. Amino acids: CSVGPWTGVAQTYGYTF.

This clone has just one count. The chain couples TRBV18 to TRBJ1-1; D not certain. CDR3 length: 14 amino acids. Germline CDR1 and CDR2: KGHSH and LQKENI. V was clipped by 4 bases and J by 2 bases, with 11 bases between them. The CDR3 DNA is TGTGCCAGCTCACTCAACCGGGCAAACACTGAAGCTTTCTTT. Protein: CASSLNRANTEAFF.

The chain joins TRBV9 to TRBJ2-5, with a weak D call TRBD2 (6 bases). The germline V and J ends were trimmed by 2 bases and 5 bases, with 10 bases remaining between them. This CDR3 region has 13 residues. CDR1 is SGDLS and CDR2 is YYNGEE in the germline V gene. The CDR3 bases are TGTGCCAGCAGCGTCCGGGAGACGGAGACCCAGTACTTC. Residues: CASSVRETETQYF.

This clone is a singleton in its sample. The CDR3 DNA reads TGTGCCAGCAGCTTAGTACTTAACCACAATGAGCAGTTCTTC. Its protein is CASSLVLNHNEQFF. The V gene is TRBV11-3, the J gene TRBJ2-1; no reliable D call. V was clipped by 1 base and J by 5 bases, with 9 bases between them. The CDR3 runs 14 residues. Germline V gene sequence: CDR1 SGHNT, CDR2 YENEEA.

The chain employs TRBV28 and TRBJ2-1, with D unclear. V gave up 4 bases and J gave up 8 bases, with 6 bases separating them. This CDR3 has 11 amino acids. Germline CDR1 and CDR2: MDHEN and SYDVKM. The CDR3 sequence: CASSSFDEQFF. In DNA form, the CDR3 reads TGTGCCAGCAGTTCCTTCGATGAGCAGTTCTTC.

The rearrangement joins TRBV30 to TRBJ1-1, with D perhaps TRBD1 (6 bases). The CDR3 extends over 14 amino acids. V was cut by 1 base and J by 0 bases, with 9 bases left in between. Per germline, CDR1 GTSNPN and CDR2 SVGIG (reference sequence). Here the CDR3 reads CAWSEGTLNTEAFF. The CDR3 nucleotides read TGTGCCTGGAGTGAAGGGACACTGAACACTGAAGCTTTCTTT.

About this clone: Within the sample, other DNA sequences also encode this same CDR3. The chain has TRBV6-5 and TRBJ1-1; D unresolved. The V end lost 2 bases, the J end lost 0 bases, and 4 bases lay between the germline ends. Germline loops: CDR1 MNHEY, CDR2 SVGAGI. The CDR3 is 13 residues long. The CDR3 loop is CASSYRLNTEAFF. As DNA, the CDR3 is TGTGCCAGCAGTTACAGGTTGAACACTGAAGCTTTCTTT.

V is TRBV5-1 and J is TRBJ1-3; D not certain. The CDR3 spans 16 residues. V lost 1 base to trimming and J lost 1 base, with 12 bases between them. Germline-derived CDR1 and CDR2 are SGHRS and YFSETQ. This CDR3 reads CASSLSSLNSGNTIYF. CDR3 DNA sequence: TGCGCCAGCAGCTTGTCGTCCTTGAATTCTGGAAACACCATATATTTT. The complete variable domain, with remaining parts taken from reference TRBV5-1 and TRBJ1-3, reads KAGVTQTPRYLIKTRGQQVTLSCSPISGHRSVSWYQQTPGQGLQFLFEYFSETQRNKGNFPGRFSGRQFSNSRSEMNVSTLELGDSALYLCASSLSSLNSGNTIYFGEGSWLTVV.

This clone was counted between two and nine times. The chain carries TRBV4-3 and TRBJ1-1; D is perhaps TRBD1 (6 bases). This CDR3 has 16 residues. The germline V and J ends were trimmed by 0 bases and 5 bases, with 16 bases remaining between them. Germline V gene sequence: CDR1 LGHNA, CDR2 YSLEER. The CDR3 protein is CASSQDLGRGRTEAFF. In nucleotides, the CDR3 is TGCGCCAGCAGCCAAGATCTGGGCAGGGGAAGAACTGAAGCTTTCTTT.

Judged by abundance, this clone is medium-sized (0.01 to 0.1%). Distinct nucleotide sequences in the sample also encode this CDR3. The chain has TRBV11-3 and TRBJ1-2; 9 bases are shared with TRBD1. The junction had 6 bases not matched to a gene; V was cut back by 5 bases and J by 5 bases. This CDR3 has 14 amino acids. Germline CDR1 is SGHNT and CDR2 is YENEEA. CDR3 nucleotides: TGTGCCAGCAGCCCGGACAGGGGCAATTATGGCTACACCTTC. This translates into CASSPDRGNYGYTF.

The chain uses TRBV4-2 and TRBJ1-2, with 7 bases matching TRBD1. Germline V gene data show CDR1 as LGHNA and CDR2 as YNFKEQ. V lost 6 bases and J lost 5; bases outside the gene matches: 12. The CDR3 is 15 amino acids. The chain's CDR3 is CASSHQGVGHYGYTF. The CDR3 DNA sequence: TGTGCCAGCAGTCATCAGGGGGTAGGCCATTATGGCTACACCTTC.

The V call is TRBV6-1, the J call TRBJ2-1; D remains unclear. The CDR3 spans 14 residues. The V gene lost 7 bases and the J gene lost 4 bases, with 14 bases spanning the gap. Germline lookup yields CDR1 MNHNS and CDR2 SASEGT. CDR3 in amino acids: CASTTSRLYNEQFF. The CDR3 DNA follows: TGTGCCAGCACCACGTCTCGGCTTTACAATGAGCAGTTCTTC.

This clone was seen only once. The V gene is TRBV5-1, the J gene TRBJ1-5; 7 bases fit TRBD1. Germline V CDR1 and CDR2: SGHRS, YFSETQ. Trimming at V came to 4 bases and at J to 4 bases, leaving 8 bases not matched to a gene. The CDR3 extends over 15 amino acids. The CDR3 DNA reads TGCGCCAGCAGCCCCCAGGGGGACGATAATCAGCCCCAGCATTTT. Encoded protein: CASSPQGDDNQPQHF.

This rearrangement joins TRBV19 to TRBJ1-1; 7 bases map to TRBD1. The CDR3 loop spans 14 amino acids. From germline, CDR1 is LNHDA and CDR2 SQIVND (reference sequence). Unmatched junction bases numbered 4, after V lost 3 bases and J lost 3 bases. The CDR3 DNA reads as TGTGCCAGTAGTATGACAGGGAGGGACACTGAAGCTTTCTTT. Amino acids: CASSMTGRDTEAFF.

The chain combines TRBV5-1 with TRBJ2-7; the D gene is possibly TRBD1 (6 bases). CDR3 length: 13 residues. The V gene lost 0 bases and the J gene lost 5 bases, with 9 bases spanning the gap. Germline assignment: CDR1 SGHRS and CDR2 YFSETQ. This chain's CDR3 is CASSLAQGDEQYV. CDR3 nucleotide sequence: TGCGCCAGCAGCTTGGCACAGGGTGACGAGCAGTACGTC.

The chain joins TRBV18 to TRBJ2-3; D is tentatively TRBD1 or TRBD2 (5 bases each). Germline CDR1 KGHSH, CDR2 LQKENI. V was pared by 8 bases and J by 0 bases, with 15 bases between. This CDR3 spans 15 amino acids. The CDR3 nucleotides read TGTGCCAGCAGGCTGGACGGGACCAGCACAGATACGCAGTATTTT. Protein: CASRLDGTSTDTQYF.

The gene calls are TRBV19 and TRBJ1-2; weak D call: TRBD1 (5 bases). The CDR3 covers 13 residues. The V and J ends lost 3 bases and 4 bases respectively, with 9 bases between them. CDR1 LNHDA and CDR2 SQIVND come from the germline V gene (reference sequence). The CDR3 protein is CASSMWGGYGYTF. The CDR3 DNA reads TGTGCCAGTAGTATGTGGGGGGGCTATGGCTACACCTTC.

This chain links TRBV5-1 with TRBJ1-2; 8 bases fit TRBD1. This CDR3 is built from 15 residues. After removal of 0 bases from V and 4 bases from J, the junction contained 5 bases not matched to a gene. Germline lookup yields CDR1 SGHRS and CDR2 YFSETQ. The CDR3 bases are TGCGCCAGCAGCTTGGGGGCAGGGGGCTCCTATGGCTACACCTTC. Protein product: CASSLGAGGSYGYTF. Filled out from reference TRBV5-1 and TRBJ1-2, the complete variable domain reads KAGVTQTPRYLIKTRGQQVTLSCSPISGHRSVSWYQQTPGQGLQFLFEYFSETQRNKGNFPGRFSGRQFSNSRSEMNVSTLELGDSALYLCASSLGAGGSYGYTFGSGTRLTVV.

This sequence joins TRBV4-1 and TRBJ2-1; 10 nucleotides align to TRBD2. This CDR3 comprises 18 residues. Per germline, CDR1 MGHRA and CDR2 YSYEKL. The trim removed 0 bases at V and 2 bases at J, leaving 7 bases unmatched. The CDR3 DNA reads as TGCGCCAGCAGCCAAGAGAGGTTAGGACTAGCGGCCTACAATGAGCAGTTCTTC. This encodes CASSQERLGLAAYNEQFF.

The V gene is TRBV6-4, the J gene TRBJ1-1; D is ambiguous. Germline lookup yields CDR1 MRHNA and CDR2 SNTAGT. There are 15 residues in the CDR3. V was clipped by 2 bases and J by 5 bases, with 15 bases between them. The CDR3 sequence: CASSDVYGEPTEAFF. The DNA for the CDR3 is TGTGCCAGCAGTGACGTTTACGGGGAGCCAACTGAAGCTTTCTTT.